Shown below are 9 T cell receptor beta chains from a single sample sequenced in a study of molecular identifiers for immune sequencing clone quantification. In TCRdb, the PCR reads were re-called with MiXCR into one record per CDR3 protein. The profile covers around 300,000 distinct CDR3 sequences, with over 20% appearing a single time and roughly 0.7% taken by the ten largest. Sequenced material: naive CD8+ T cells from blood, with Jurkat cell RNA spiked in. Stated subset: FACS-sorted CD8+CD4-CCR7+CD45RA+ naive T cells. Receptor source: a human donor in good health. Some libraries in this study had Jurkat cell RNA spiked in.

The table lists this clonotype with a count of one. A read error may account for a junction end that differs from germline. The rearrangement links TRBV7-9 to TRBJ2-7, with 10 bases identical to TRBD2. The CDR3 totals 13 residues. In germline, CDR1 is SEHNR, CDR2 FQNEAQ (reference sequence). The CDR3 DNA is TGTGCCAGCGGCTTAACTAGCGGGGACGAGCAGTACTTC. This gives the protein CASGLTSGDEQYF.

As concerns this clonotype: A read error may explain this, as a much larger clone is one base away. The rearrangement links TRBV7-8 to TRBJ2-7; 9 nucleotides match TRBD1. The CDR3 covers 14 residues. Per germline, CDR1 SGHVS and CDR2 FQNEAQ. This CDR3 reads CASSLVGTGYERYF. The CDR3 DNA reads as TGTGCCAGCAGCTTAGTTGGGACAGGGTACGAGCGGTACTTC.

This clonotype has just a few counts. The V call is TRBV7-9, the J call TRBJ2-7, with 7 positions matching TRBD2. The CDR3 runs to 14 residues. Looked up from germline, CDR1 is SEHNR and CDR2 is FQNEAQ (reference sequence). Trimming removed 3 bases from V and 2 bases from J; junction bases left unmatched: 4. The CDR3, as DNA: TGTGCCAGCAGCTTCGTGGGAGGGCCCTACGAGCAGTACTTC. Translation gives CASSFVGGPYEQYF.

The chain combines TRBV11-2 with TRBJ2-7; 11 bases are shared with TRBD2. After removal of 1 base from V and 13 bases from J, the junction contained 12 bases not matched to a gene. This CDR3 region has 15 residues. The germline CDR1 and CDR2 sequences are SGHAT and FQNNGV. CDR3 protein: CASSLGMGTSGPTYF. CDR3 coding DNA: TGTGCCAGCAGCTTAGGAATGGGGACTAGCGGCCCCACATACTTC.

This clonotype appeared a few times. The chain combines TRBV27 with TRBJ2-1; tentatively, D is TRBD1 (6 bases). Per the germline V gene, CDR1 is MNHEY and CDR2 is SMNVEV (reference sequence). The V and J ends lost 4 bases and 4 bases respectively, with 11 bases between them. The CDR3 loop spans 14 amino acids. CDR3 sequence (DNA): TGTGCCAGCAGTTATACAGGGATTTACAATGAGCAGTTCTTC. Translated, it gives CASSYTGIYNEQFF.

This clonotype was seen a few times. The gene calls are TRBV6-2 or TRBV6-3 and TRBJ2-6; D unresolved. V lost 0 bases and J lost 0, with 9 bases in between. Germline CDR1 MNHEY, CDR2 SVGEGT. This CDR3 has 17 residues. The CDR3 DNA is TGTGCCAGCAGTTACTCGTTAGTGTTCTCTGGGGCCAACGTCCTGACTTTC. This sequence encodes CASSYSLVFSGANVLTF.

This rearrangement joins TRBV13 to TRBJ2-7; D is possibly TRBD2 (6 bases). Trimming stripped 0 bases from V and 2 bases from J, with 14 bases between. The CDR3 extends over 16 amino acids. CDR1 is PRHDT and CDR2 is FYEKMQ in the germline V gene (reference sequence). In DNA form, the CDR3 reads TGTGCCAGCAGCTTAGGTTGGGGGGTTGGGACCTACGAGCAGTACTTC. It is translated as CASSLGWGVGTYEQYF. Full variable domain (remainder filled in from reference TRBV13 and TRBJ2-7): AAGVIQSPRHLIKEKRETATLKCYPIPRHDTVYWYQQGPGQDPQFLISFYEKMQSDKGSIPDRFSAQQFSDYHSELNMSSLELGDSALYFCASSLGWGVGTYEQYFGPGTRLTVT.

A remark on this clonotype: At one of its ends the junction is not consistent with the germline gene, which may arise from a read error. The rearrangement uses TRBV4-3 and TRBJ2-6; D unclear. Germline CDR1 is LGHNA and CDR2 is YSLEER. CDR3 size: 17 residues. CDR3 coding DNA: TGCGCCAGCAGCCAAGATAACGTACGCTCTGGGACCAACGTCCTGACTTTC. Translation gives CASSQDNVRSGTNVLTF.

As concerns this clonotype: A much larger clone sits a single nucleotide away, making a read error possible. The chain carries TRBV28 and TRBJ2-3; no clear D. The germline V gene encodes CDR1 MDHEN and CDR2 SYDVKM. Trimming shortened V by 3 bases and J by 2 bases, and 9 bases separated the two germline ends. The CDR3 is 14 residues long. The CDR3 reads CASSLNVNTDTQYF. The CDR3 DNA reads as TGTGCCAGCAGTTTGAACGTAAACACAGATACGCAGTATTTT.